Below, 14 T cell receptor beta chains from the same sample are listed, as sequenced in a study of cytomegalovirus exposure and HLA in healthy donors. Only in-frame clones appear in the TCRdb table, and some are missing; sequencing was by immunoSEQ multiplex PCR. The data hold under 80,000 clones, with roughly 90% observed a single time. The sequenced sample consisted of PBMCs. Receptor source: a woman aged 18-35 years in good health and CMV-seronegative.

This chain links TRBV4-1 with TRBJ2-7, with 12 bases fitting TRBD2. Germline CDR1 is MGHRA and CDR2 is YSYEKL. CDR3 length: 18 residues. The J segment lost 0 bases and the V segment lost 0 bases, leaving 6 bases of the junction unmatched. CDR3 DNA sequence: TGCGCCAGCAGCCAAGAGCGGCTAGCGGGGGGGAGCTCCTACGAGCAGTACTTC. Its protein is CASSQERLAGGSSYEQYF.

CDR3 protein: CAISGLGRDSPLHF. CDR3 in DNA: TGTGCCATCAGTGGGCTAGGCAGGGATTCACCCCTCCACTTT. The rearrangement links TRBV10-3 to TRBJ1-6; D may be TRBD1 (5 bases). This CDR3 has 14 amino acids. Germline lookup yields CDR1 ENHRY and CDR2 SYGVKD. V shed 4 bases and J shed 8 bases, with 12 bases lying between them.

The J gene is TRBJ1-2, the V gene TRBV2; D is ambiguous. CDR1 and CDR2 (germline): SNHLY, FYNNEI. V was trimmed by 0 bases and J by 4 bases, leaving 9 bases between them. The CDR3 sequence is 14 residues long. The CDR3 region has the DNA TGTGCCAGCAGTGAAGCCTCGGGGTCCTATGGCTACACCTTC. It codes for CASSEASGSYGYTF.

The table lists this clone with a count of one. The V gene is TRBV6-5, the J gene TRBJ1-5; 8 bases agree with TRBD1. Germline CDR1 and CDR2: MNHEY and SVGAGI. The CDR3 has 15 amino acids. Trimming cost V 6 bases and J 1 base; bases outside gene matches: 5. CDR3 bases: TGTGCCAGCAGAGCCAGGACAGGGAGCAATCAGCCCCAGCATTTT. Translated, it gives CASRARTGSNQPQHF.

The chain uses TRBV10-2 and TRBJ2-1; weak D call: TRBD2 (7 bases). CDR1 and CDR2 from the germline V gene are WSHSY and SAAADI. V was clipped by 10 bases and J by 0 bases, with 13 bases between them. The CDR3 sequence is 14 residues long. CDR3 loop: CATRGGSSYNEQFF. As DNA, the CDR3 is TGCGCCACGAGGGGGGGAAGCTCCTACAATGAGCAGTTCTTC.

V gene TRBV7-2 combines with J gene TRBJ1-6; tentative D call: TRBD1 (6 bases). Germline loops: CDR1 SGHTA, CDR2 FQGNSA. Trimming left V 4 bases short and J 0 bases short, with 16 bases between. The CDR3 extends over 18 amino acids. The CDR3 is CASSSQRDRSSYNSPLHF. The CDR3 DNA reads TGTGCCAGCAGCTCCCAGAGAGACAGGAGCTCCTATAATTCACCCCTCCACTTT.

The J gene is TRBJ1-1, the V gene TRBV5-4, with 7 bases fitting TRBD1. V was clipped by 3 bases and J by 3 bases; unmatched bases: 2. Germline-derived CDR1 and CDR2 are SGHNT and YYREEE (reference sequence). This CDR3 is 13 amino acids long. The CDR3 reads CASSSDRDTEAFF. In DNA, the CDR3 is TGTGCCAGCAGCTCTGACAGGGACACTGAAGCTTTCTTT.

The chain combines TRBV6-6 with TRBJ2-7; 7 bases fit TRBD2. The CDR3 consists of 14 residues. V gave up 7 bases and J gave up 3 bases; unmatched junction bases: 9. CDR1 MNHNY and CDR2 SVGAGI come from the germline V gene (reference sequence). The CDR3 DNA sequence: TGTGCCAGCAAACTGTCGGGAGGTATCTACGAGCAGTACTTC. The encoded protein is CASKLSGGIYEQYF.

This rearrangement joins TRBV21-1 to TRBJ2-7; the table's D call, TRBD1, was not checked against the DNA. TRBV21-1 corresponds to a pseudogene. The CDR3 consists of 19 residues. CDR3 sequence reads: CASKTRNLLPGDREVEQYF. The CDR3 nucleotides read TGTGCCAGCAAGACCAGAAACCTCCTACCGGGGGACAGGGAGGTCGAGCAGTACTTC.

This chain uses TRBV28 with TRBJ2-3, with D maybe TRBD2 (6 bases). Germline V CDR1 and CDR2: MDHEN, SYDVKM. The CDR3 totals 18 residues. V was clipped by 1 base and J by 0 bases, with 17 bases between them. CDR3 sequence reads: CASSLSPRDGGSTDTQYF. For the CDR3, the DNA is TGTGCCAGCAGTTTATCTCCCAGGGACGGAGGGAGCACAGATACGCAGTATTTT.

The chain has TRBV6-1 and TRBJ2-5; no firm D call. The germline V and J ends were trimmed by 5 bases and 2 bases, with 15 bases remaining between them. The germline CDR1 and CDR2 sequences are MNHNS and SASEGT. The CDR3 runs 15 residues. As DNA, the CDR3 is TGTGCCAGCAGTTTGCACTTAGCAGCGCAAGAGACCCAGTACTTC. It specifies CASSLHLAAQETQYF.

J is TRBJ2-1 and V is TRBV10-2, with a weak D call TRBD1 (6 bases). The V gene's germline CDR1 is WSHSY and CDR2 SAAADI. The CDR3 extends over 16 amino acids. Trimming shortened V by 10 bases and J by 5 bases, and 24 bases separated the two germline ends. The CDR3 loop reads CATLWSQGSSDNEQFF. DNA of the CDR3: TGCGCCACCTTATGGAGTCAGGGGTCCTCGGACAATGAGCAGTTCTTC.

This rearrangement joins TRBV27 to TRBJ2-1; no clear D gene. Trimming cost V 3 bases and J 2 bases, with 8 bases left between them. Germline CDR1 and CDR2: MNHEY and SMNVEV (reference sequence). The CDR3 extends over 14 amino acids. The CDR3 is CASSLWSPYNEQFF. Here the CDR3 DNA reads TGTGCCAGCAGTTTGTGGAGTCCCTACAATGAGCAGTTCTTC.

This chain joins TRBV9 and TRBJ2-1; 15 bases match TRBD2. V lost 4 bases and J lost 3; bases outside the gene matches: 2. The CDR3 contains 16 residues. Germline CDR1 SGDLS, CDR2 YYNGEE. CDR3 sequence: CASSKGLAGGYNEQFF. CDR3 nucleotide sequence: TGTGCCAGCAGCAAGGGACTAGCGGGGGGCTACAATGAGCAGTTCTTC.